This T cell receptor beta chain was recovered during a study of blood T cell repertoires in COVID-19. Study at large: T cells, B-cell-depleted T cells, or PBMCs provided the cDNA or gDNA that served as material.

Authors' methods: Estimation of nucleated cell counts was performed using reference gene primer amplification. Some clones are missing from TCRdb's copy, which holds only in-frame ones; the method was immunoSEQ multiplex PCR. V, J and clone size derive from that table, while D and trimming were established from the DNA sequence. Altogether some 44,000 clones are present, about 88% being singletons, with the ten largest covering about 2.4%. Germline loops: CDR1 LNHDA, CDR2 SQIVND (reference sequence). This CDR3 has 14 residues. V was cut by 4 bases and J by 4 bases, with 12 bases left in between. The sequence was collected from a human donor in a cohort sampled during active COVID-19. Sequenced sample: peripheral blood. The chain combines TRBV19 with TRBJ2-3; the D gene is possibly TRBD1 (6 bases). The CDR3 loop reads CASSTLQGSDTQYF. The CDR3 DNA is TGTGCCAGTAGTACATTACAGGGCTCAGATACGCAGTATTTT.